This T cell receptor (beta chain) appears in the sequencing data of a study of T cell changes during pregnancy in multiple sclerosis. Germline V gene lookup returns CDR1 SGHVS and CDR2 FQNEAQ. The CDR3 has 16 amino acids. Trimming stripped 1 base from V and 0 bases from J, with 11 bases between. The repertoire was sequenced with immunoSEQ multiplex PCR; TCRdb's copy has only in-frame clones and lacks some. This table has about 93,000 clones, roughly 92% appearing once. The sequenced sample was peripheral blood, obtained after pregnancy. This rearrangement joins TRBV7-8 to TRBJ2-3; a weak D match, TRBD2 (5 bases). This TCR was sampled from a female donor with multiple sclerosis, enrolled in a pregnancy study. CDR3 DNA sequence: TGTGCCAGCAGCTTAGACGTCGCGGGTAGCACAGATACGCAGTATTTT. As protein: CASSLDVAGSTDTQYF. The entire variable domain, with the rest obtained from reference TRBV7-8 and TRBJ2-3, is as follows: GAGVSQSPRYKVAKRGQDVALRCDPISGHVSLFWYQQALGQGPEFLTYFQNEAQLDKSGLPSDRFFAERPEGSVSTLKIQRTQQEDSAVYLCASSLDVAGSTDTQYFGPGTRLTVL.